This is a list of T cell receptor beta chains from one sample in a study of cytomegalovirus exposure and HLA in healthy donors. Generated by immunoSEQ multiplex PCR, the TCRdb table keeps only in-frame clones and is missing some. This sample has some 110,000 clones; approximately 70% occur once, and the top ten carry roughly 0.9%. Material for sequencing was PBMCs. The source of these receptors is a woman aged 25 to 39 in good health and CMV-seronegative. The CDR3 runs from the conserved cysteine through the conserved F or W. Each record gives: CDR3 length, D gene, clone size, V gene, J gene, CDR3 protein, CDR3 DNA. The D gene is left open where the match is weak. Only some rows state a clone size, as once, few, many or a class for expanded clones.

15,TRBD2,NA,TRBV7-6,TRBJ2-1,CASAPVSGREGEQFF,TGTGCCAGCGCCCCCGTCAGCGGGAGGGAAGGTGAGCAGTTCTTC
15,NA,once,TRBV6-6,TRBJ1-1,CASSYAAKADTEAFF,TGTGCCAGCAGTTACGCGGCCAAGGCCGACACTGAAGCTTTCTTT
15,NA,NA,TRBV19,TRBJ1-1,CASSIVGGGSTEAFF,TGTGCCAGTAGTATAGTCGGGGGGGGGTCGACTGAAGCTTTCTTT
14,NA,NA,TRBV11-2,TRBJ1-2,CASSLESGLYGYTF,TGTGCCAGCAGCTTAGAATCCGGACTCTATGGCTACACCTTC
17,NA,once,TRBV6-1,TRBJ1-3,CASSEASAGYSGNTIYF,TGTGCCAGCAGTGAAGCTTCCGCAGGATACTCTGGAAACACCATATATTTT
14,NA,NA,TRBV29-1,TRBJ1-2,CSVEIPGHRNGYTF,TGCAGCGTTGAAATCCCGGGACACAGAAATGGCTACACCTTC
16,NA,NA,TRBV5-1,TRBJ1-1,CASSGSTGHKDTEAFF,TGCGCCAGCAGCGGAAGCACGGGACATAAGGACACTGAAGCTTTCTTT
16,TRBD2,NA,TRBV30,TRBJ2-3,CAWSAGRGGSTDTQYF,TGTGCCTGGAGTGCCGGGAGGGGGGGAAGCACAGATACGCAGTATTTT
15,TRBD1,NA,TRBV30,TRBJ1-2,CAWNRQGDPNYGYTF,TGTGCCTGGAATCGACAGGGGGATCCTAACTATGGCTACACCTTC
12,NA,NA,TRBV30,TRBJ2-3,CAWRASHYTQYF,TGTGCCTGGAGGGCCTCCCATTATACGCAGTATTTT
16,TRBD1,NA,TRBV5-1,TRBJ1-2,CASSLAGQGFSYGYTF,TGCGCCAGCAGCTTGGCGGGACAGGGGTTTAGCTATGGCTACACCTTC
14,NA,NA,TRBV30,TRBJ2-3,CAWAGGPSTDTQYF,TGTGCCTGGGCCGGAGGACCTAGCACAGATACGCAGTATTTT
13,TRBD1,NA,TRBV29-1,TRBJ1-1,CSVGFRGRTEAFF,TGCAGCGTTGGATTCAGGGGGCGCACTGAAGCTTTCTTT
14,TRBD1,NA,TRBV7-2,TRBJ1-1,CASSFGQVNTEAFF,TGTGCCAGCAGCTTCGGACAGGTGAACACTGAAGCTTTCTTT
13,NA,NA,TRBV5-1,TRBJ2-7,CASSEALSYEQYF,TGCGCCAGCAGCGAGGCGCTCTCCTACGAGCAGTACTTC
16,TRBD1,few,TRBV19,TRBJ1-5,CASSSGQGISNQPQHF,TGTGCCAGTAGTTCGGGACAGGGAATTAGCAATCAGCCCCAGCATTTT
13,NA,NA,TRBV6-1,TRBJ1-6,CASSGTEGSPLHF,TGTGCCAGCAGTGGGACAGAGGGTTCACCCCTCCACTTT
17,NA,NA,TRBV27,TRBJ2-3,CASSFYVWGTSTDTQYF,TGTGCCAGCAGTTTCTACGTTTGGGGGACTAGCACAGATACGCAGTATTTT
16,TRBD2,NA,TRBV6-6,TRBJ2-1,CASSATGGPTGGEQFF,TGTGCCAGCAGTGCTACAGGTGGACCGACGGGGGGTGAGCAGTTCTTC
14,TRBD1,NA,TRBV30,TRBJ1-1,CAWTDRGPFTEAFF,TGTGCCTGGACAGACAGGGGGCCTTTCACTGAAGCTTTCTTT
17,NA,NA,TRBV7-9,TRBJ2-5,CASSYQPDSFSGETQYF,TGTGCCAGCAGCTACCAACCCGACAGCTTCTCTGGGGAGACCCAGTACTTC
10,NA,NA,TRBV12-1,TRBJ2-7,CASSSLEQYF,TGTGCCAGCAGCTCCCTCGAGCAGTACTTC
16,TRBD1,NA,TRBV15,TRBJ1-4,CATSPGIGTVNEKLFF,TGTGCCACCAGCCCCGGGATAGGGACAGTCAATGAAAAACTGTTTTTT
18,NA,NA,TRBV7-9,TRBJ1-1,CASSLVGQGKLADTEAFF,TGTGCCAGCAGCTTGGTCGGGCAGGGAAAGCTCGCGGACACTGAAGCTTTCTTT
12,NA,NA,TRBV29-1,TRBJ1-1,CSVEGWGPEAFF,TGCAGCGTTGAAGGTTGGGGGCCTGAAGCTTTCTTT
15,TRBD1,NA,TRBV27,TRBJ2-7,CASSSSGTGNYEQYF,TGTGCCAGCAGTTCCTCCGGGACAGGGAACTACGAGCAGTACTTC
12,NA,NA,TRBV19,TRBJ2-2,CASSIGSGELFF,TGTGCCAGTAGTATAGGTTCGGGGGAGCTGTTTTTT
11,NA,NA,TRBV6-5,TRBJ1-1,CASTGGTEAFF,TGTGCCAGCACCGGGGGCACTGAAGCTTTCTTT
12,NA,NA,TRBV19,TRBJ2-1,CASSIGAKGQFF,TGTGCCAGTAGTATTGGGGCAAAAGGGCAGTTCTTC
15,NA,NA,TRBV27,TRBJ2-2,CASSLLRERTGELFF,TGTGCCAGCAGTTTATTAAGGGAGAGGACCGGGGAGCTGTTTTTT
13,TRBD1,NA,TRBV7-2,TRBJ1-2,CASSLGQGGGYTF,TGTGCCAGCAGTCTGGGACAGGGGGGTGGCTACACCTTC
14,NA,NA,TRBV5-1,TRBJ2-7,CASSLGHSSYEQYF,TGCGCCAGCAGCTTGGGTCACAGCTCCTACGAGCAGTACTTC
15,NA,NA,TRBV7-9,TRBJ2-6,CASSVTESGANVLTF,TGTGCCAGCAGCGTGACAGAGTCTGGGGCCAACGTCCTGACTTTC
13,TRBD1,NA,TRBV30,TRBJ1-2,CAWSVRQGSGYTF,TGTGCCTGGAGTGTACGACAGGGAAGTGGCTACACCTTC
16,TRBD1,NA,TRBV2,TRBJ1-1,CASRGQGARVNTEAFF,TGTGCCAGCAGGGGACAGGGGGCGAGAGTGAACACTGAAGCTTTCTTT
15,TRBD1,NA,TRBV2,TRBJ2-1,CASSEDRGFGNEQFF,TGTGCCAGCAGTGAAGACAGGGGGTTTGGTAATGAGCAGTTCTTC